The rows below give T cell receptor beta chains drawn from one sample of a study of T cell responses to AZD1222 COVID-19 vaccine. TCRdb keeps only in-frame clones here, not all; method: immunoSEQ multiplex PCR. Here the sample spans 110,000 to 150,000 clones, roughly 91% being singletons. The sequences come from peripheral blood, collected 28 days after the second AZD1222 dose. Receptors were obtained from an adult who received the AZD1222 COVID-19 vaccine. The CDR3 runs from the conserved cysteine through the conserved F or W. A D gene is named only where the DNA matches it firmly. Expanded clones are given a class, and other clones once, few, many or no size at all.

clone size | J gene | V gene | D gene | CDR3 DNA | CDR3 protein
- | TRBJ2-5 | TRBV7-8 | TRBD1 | TGTGCCAGCAGCCTCCGGGACAGGGGTCCGGAGACCCAGTACTTC | CASSLRDRGPETQYF
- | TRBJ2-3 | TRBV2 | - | TGTGCCAGCAGTGGGTCACAAGATACGCAGTATTTT | CASSGSQDTQYF
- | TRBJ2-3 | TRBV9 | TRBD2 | TGTGCCAGCAGCGTAGGGACTAGCGGGAGGGCGGCGACAGATACGCAGTATTTT | CASSVGTSGRAATDTQYF
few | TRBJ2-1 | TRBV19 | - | TGTGCCAGTAGTATTCTAGCACCTCCCGATGAGCAGTTCTTC | CASSILAPPDEQFF
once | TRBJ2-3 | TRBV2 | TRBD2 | TGTGCCAGCAGTCCGGGACTAGGGGTAACAGATACGCAGTATTTT | CASSPGLGVTDTQYF
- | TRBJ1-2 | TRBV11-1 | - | TGTGCCAGCAGCCCTGACAGGTGGAGGGGTGGCTACACCTTC | CASSPDRWRGGYTF
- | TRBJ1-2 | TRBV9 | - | TGTGCCAGCAGCGTAGGGACCTTCGCTAACTATGGCTACACCTTC | CASSVGTFANYGYTF
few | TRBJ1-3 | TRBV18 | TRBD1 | TGTGCCAGCTCACCACCGGGACAGGGGAGAAACACCATATATTTT | CASSPPGQGRNTIYF
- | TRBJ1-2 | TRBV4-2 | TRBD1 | TGTGCCAGCAGCCCAGGACAGGGGCGCTATGGCTACACCTTC | CASSPGQGRYGYTF
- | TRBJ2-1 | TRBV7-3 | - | TGTGCCAGCAGCCTAATTGGGTACTCCGGAAATGAGCAGTTCTTC | CASSLIGYSGNEQFF
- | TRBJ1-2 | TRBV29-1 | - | TGCAGCGCCCGGAGTAGCAATGGCTACACCTTC | CSARSSNGYTF
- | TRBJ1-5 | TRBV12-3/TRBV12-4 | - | TGTGCCAGCAGTTCGACAAATCAGCCCCAGCATTTT | CASSSTNQPQHF
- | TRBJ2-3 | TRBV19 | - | TGTGCCAGTAGTCCAGACAGCACAGATACGCAGTATTTT | CASSPDSTDTQYF
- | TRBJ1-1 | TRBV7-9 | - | TGTGCCAGCAGCTTAGAGGGGAACACTGAAGCTTTCTTT | CASSLEGNTEAFF
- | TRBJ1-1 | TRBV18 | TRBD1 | TGTGCCAGCTCACAGGGACAGGGCCTCCCTGAAGCTTTCTTT | CASSQGQGLPEAFF
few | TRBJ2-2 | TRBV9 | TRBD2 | TGTGCCAGCAGCTTCGGGGGGTCCGGGGAGCTGTTTTTT | CASSFGGSGELFF
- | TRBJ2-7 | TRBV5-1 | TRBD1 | TGCGCCAGCAGCAGAGACAGGGTAGTTTCCTACGAGCAGTACTTC | CASSRDRVVSYEQYF
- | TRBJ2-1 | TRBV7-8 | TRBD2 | TGTGCCAGCAGTGTACTAGCGAACTACAATGAGCAGTTCTTC | CASSVLANYNEQFF
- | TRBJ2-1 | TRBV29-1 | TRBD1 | TGCAGCACAGGGGGCTTTTACAATGAGCAGTTCTTC | CSTGGFYNEQFF
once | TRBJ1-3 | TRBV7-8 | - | TGTGCCAGCAGCTTAAGGACCACCATTCCCGGAAACACCATATATTTT | CASSLRTTIPGNTIYF
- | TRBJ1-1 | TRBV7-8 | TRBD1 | TGTGCCAGCAGCGCCCCAGGGGGCACTGAAGCTTTCTTT | CASSAPGGTEAFF
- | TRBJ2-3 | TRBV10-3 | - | TGTGCCATCAGTGCGGGATCTAGCACAGATACGCAGTATTTT | CAISAGSSTDTQYF
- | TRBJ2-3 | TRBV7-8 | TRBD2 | TGTGCCAGCAGCTTAGAGGCCGGGCTAGCGGGCACAGATACGCAGTATTTT | CASSLEAGLAGTDTQYF
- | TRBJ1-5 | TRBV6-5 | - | TGTGCCAGCAGAGTCAATACGGGCGGGCAGCCCCAGCATTTT | CASRVNTGGQPQHF
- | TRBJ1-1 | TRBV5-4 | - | TGTGCCAGCAGCCTCGAGAGGGGAGACACTGAAGCTTTCTTT | CASSLERGDTEAFF
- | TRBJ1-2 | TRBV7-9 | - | TGTGCCAGCAGCGCAAACATGGGTGGCTACACCTTC | CASSANMGGYTF
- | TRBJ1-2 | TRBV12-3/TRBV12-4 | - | TGTGCCAGCAGTTTTGTGGGGAGCTATGGCTACACCTTC | CASSFVGSYGYTF
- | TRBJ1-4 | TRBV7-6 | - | TGTGCCAGCAGCTTAGTCCAGGGCACAACTAATGAAAAACTGTTTTTT | CASSLVQGTTNEKLFF
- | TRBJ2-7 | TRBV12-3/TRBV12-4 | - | TGTGCCAGCAGTTTCGAGGGAAGGTACGAGCAGTACTTC | CASSFEGRYEQYF
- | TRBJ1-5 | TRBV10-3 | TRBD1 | TGTGCCATCAGTGAGTCAATTCGCAGGACAGGGCGTGCGCCGCCCCAGCATTTT | CAISESIRRTGRAPPQHF
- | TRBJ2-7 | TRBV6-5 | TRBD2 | TGTGCCAGCCAACCCCTGGCGGGAGGCGCCTACGAGCAGTACTTC | CASQPLAGGAYEQYF
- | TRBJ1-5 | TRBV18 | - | TGTGCCAGCTCACCGGGCCGCGGGCCCCAGCATTTT | CASSPGRGPQHF
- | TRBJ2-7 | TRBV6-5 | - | TGTGCCAGCACTCCGGCAGGTACCTACGAGCAGTACTTC | CASTPAGTYEQYF
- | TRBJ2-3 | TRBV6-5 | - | TGTGCCAGCAGTTACTTGGCAGGAGATACGCAGTATTTT | CASSYLAGDTQYF
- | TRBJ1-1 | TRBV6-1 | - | TGTGCCAGCAGTGAGGACCACGGGGGGTGGGGCTACACTGAAGCTTTCTTT | CASSEDHGGWGYTEAFF
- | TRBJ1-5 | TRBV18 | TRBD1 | TGTGCCAGCTCACCACTTGGACAGGGGGCGAAGGGCAATCAGCCCCAGCATTTT | CASSPLGQGAKGNQPQHF
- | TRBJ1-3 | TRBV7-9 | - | TGTGCCAGCAGCTTAGGGGAAGGAAACACCATATATTTT | CASSLGEGNTIYF
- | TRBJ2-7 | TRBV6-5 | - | TGTGCCAGCAGTAGGATTGCTGAGGTCTACGAGCAGTACTTC | CASSRIAEVYEQYF
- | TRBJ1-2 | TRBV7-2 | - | TGTGCCAGCAGCTTAATGCCGATCTTGAGCTATGGCTACACCTTC | CASSLMPILSYGYTF
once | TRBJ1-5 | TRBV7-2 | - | TGTGCCAGCAGCTTTTACAGTGGGGAAGGTCAGCCCCAGCATTTT | CASSFYSGEGQPQHF
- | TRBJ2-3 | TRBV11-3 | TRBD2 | TGTGCCAGCAGCTTCGGGACTAGCGGGGGAACAGATACGCAGTATTTT | CASSFGTSGGTDTQYF
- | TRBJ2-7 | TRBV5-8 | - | TGTGCCAGCAGCTTGGAGGGCTTC | CASSLEGF
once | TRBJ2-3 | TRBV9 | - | TGTGCCAGCAGCGGGGGTTCGGGACGGTACACAGATACGCAGTATTTT | CASSGGSGRYTDTQYF
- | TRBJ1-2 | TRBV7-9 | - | TGTGCCAGCAGCCCTTCGGGGGGAATCTGGGGCTACACCTTC | CASSPSGGIWGYTF
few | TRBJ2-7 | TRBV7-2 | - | TGTGCCAGCAGCTTTACGCCAGCGACCGAGCAGTACTTC | CASSFTPATEQYF
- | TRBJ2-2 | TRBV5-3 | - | TGTGCCAGAAGCTTGGCCCTCGAAGAGACCGGGGAGCTGTTTTTT | CARSLALEETGELFF
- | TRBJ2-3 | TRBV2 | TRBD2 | TGTGCCAGCAGTAAGCGGGGGCAAGGCACAGATACGCAGTATTTT | CASSKRGQGTDTQYF
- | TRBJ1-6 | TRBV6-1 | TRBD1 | TGTGCCAGCAGTGAAAATAGGGGGCCAGCCCTCCACTTT | CASSENRGPALHF
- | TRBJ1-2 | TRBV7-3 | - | TGTGCCAGCAGCTTTGGTCAGGGTACGAATGGCTACACCTTC | CASSFGQGTNGYTF
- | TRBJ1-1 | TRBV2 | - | TGTGCCAGCAGTGAAGGGAGACAAGCGAACACTGAAGCTTTCTTT | CASSEGRQANTEAFF
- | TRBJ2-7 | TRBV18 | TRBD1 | TGTGCCAGCTCACCAACCGGGACAGGGTTAGGCGAGCAGTACTTC | CASSPTGTGLGEQYF
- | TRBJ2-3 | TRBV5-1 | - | TGCGCCAGCAGCTTGGAGGAGCGGGGCACAGATACGCAGTATTTT | CASSLEERGTDTQYF
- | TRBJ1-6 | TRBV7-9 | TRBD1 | TGTGCCAGCAGCAAGGGGGCAGATTCACCCCTCCACTTT | CASSKGADSPLHF
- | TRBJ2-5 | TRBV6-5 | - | TGTGCCAGCAGTTACTCGGGGCGGGAGACCCAGTACTTC | CASSYSGRETQYF